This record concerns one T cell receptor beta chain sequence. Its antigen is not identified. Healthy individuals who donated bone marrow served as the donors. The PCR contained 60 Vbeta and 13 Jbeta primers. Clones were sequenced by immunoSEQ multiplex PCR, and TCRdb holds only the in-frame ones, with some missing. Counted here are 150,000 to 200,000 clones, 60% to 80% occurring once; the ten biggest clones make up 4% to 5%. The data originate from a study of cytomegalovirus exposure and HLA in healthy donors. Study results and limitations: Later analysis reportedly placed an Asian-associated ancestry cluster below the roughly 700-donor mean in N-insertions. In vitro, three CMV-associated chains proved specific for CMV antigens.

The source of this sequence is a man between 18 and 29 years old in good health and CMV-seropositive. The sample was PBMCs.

The CDR3 DNA follows: TGTGCCAGCGGACAGGGGACCACCGGGGAGCTGTTTTTT. It translates to CASGQGTTGELFF. The rearrangement uses TRBV6-5 and TRBJ2-2, with 9 bases lining up with TRBD1. After removal of 8 bases from V and 4 bases from J, the junction contained 2 bases not matched to a gene. Germline V lookup: CDR1 MNHEY, CDR2 SVGAGI. The CDR3 loop spans 13 amino acids.